The clone carrying this T cell receptor (beta chain) was observed a few times. Authors' processing steps: Amplification of reference gene primers provided the estimated nucleated cell counts. Profiling relied on immunoSEQ multiplex PCR, and the TCRdb table lists in-frame clones only, not all of them. V, J and clone size reflect that table, while D and trimming were determined from the DNA. The sample consists of 200,000 to 300,000 clones, 60% to 75% of them appearing once. This sample stems from a study of blood T cell repertoires in COVID-19. CDR3 length: 12 residues. Trimming stripped 2 bases from V and 11 bases from J, with 11 bases between. CDR1 is SGHRS, CDR2 YFSETQ, per germline.

Sequences were obtained from peripheral blood. The rearrangement uses TRBV5-1 and TRBJ1-3; D is unclear. The sequence was collected from an elderly woman with acute or convalescent COVID-19. In DNA form, the CDR3 reads TGCGCCAGCAGCTTTTCCGGGAGAGCCATATATTTT. This gives the protein CASSFSGRAIYF.